This T cell receptor beta chain was found in a study of blood T cell repertoires in COVID-19. Study-level background: There were acute and convalescent COVID-19 samples, and they came from the United States, Italy and Spain. PBMCs, B-cell-depleted T cells, or T cells provided the cDNA or gDNA that made up the material.

In the authors' methods: Counts of nucleated cells, estimated from reference gene primer amplification, were obtained. Measured with immunoSEQ multiplex PCR; TCRdb has only the in-frame clones, and not every one. V, J and clone size derive from that table, while D and trimming were established from the DNA sequence. In the table there are a few hundred thousand clones, about 83% of which are singletons. Patients at the Seattle site were enrolled during active infection and followed longitudinally. The germline V gene has CDR1 MDHEN and CDR2 SYDVKM. The V end was cut by 1 base, the J end by 7 bases, with 14 bases between. CDR3 length equals 15 residues.

This clonotype originated in a woman in her 30s with COVID-19, enrolled during active disease. The sequenced sample was peripheral blood. The chain recombines TRBV28 with TRBJ1-5; TRBD1 is a possible D gene (5 bases). CDR3 residues: CASSLSPGVGQPQHF. For the CDR3, the DNA is TGTGCCAGCAGTTTATCGCCGGGGGTCGGGCAGCCCCAGCATTTT. Supplemented by reference TRBV28 and TRBJ1-5, the full variable domain reads DVKVTQSSRYLVKRTGEKVFLECVQDMDHENMFWYRQDPGLGLRLIYFSYDVKMKEKGDIPEGYSVSREKKERFSLILESASTNQTSMYLCASSLSPGVGQPQHFGDGTRLSIL.